This TCR beta chain is from a study of blood T cell repertoires in COVID-19. Whole-study context: Samples taken during acute and convalescent COVID-19 were collected in the United States, Italy and Spain. The analysed material was cDNA or gDNA that came from T cells, B-cell-depleted T cells, or PBMCs.

In the source study's methods: Cell counts per sample came from amplifying reference gene primers. The repertoire was sequenced with immunoSEQ multiplex PCR; TCRdb's copy has only in-frame clones and lacks some. V, J and clone size derive from that table, while D and trimming were established from the DNA sequence. The table shows approximately 230,000 clones, with approximately 79% occurring only once. This CDR3 is built from 16 residues. CDR1 is SNHLY and CDR2 is FYNNEI in the germline V gene. The J segment lost 3 bases and the V segment lost 8 bases, leaving 13 bases of the junction unmatched. The source of this sequence is a woman between 40 and 50 years old with active or convalescent COVID-19. The sequenced sample consisted of peripheral blood. The J gene is TRBJ2-3, the V gene TRBV2; 8 nucleotides line up with TRBD1. The CDR3 DNA is TGTGCCAGCGCCTCAACTCGGACAGGGAGGACAGATACGCAGTATTTT. This translates into CASASTRTGRTDTQYF.